This T cell receptor (beta chain) was recovered during a study of glioma-infiltrating T cells after dendritic cell vaccination. Study information: Autologous tumor lysate was loaded overnight onto monocyte-derived dendritic cells grown 6 to 7 days with IL-4 and GM-CSF.

Regarding this clone: The target antigen is unknown.

Points from the study as a whole: The cohort had few patients with full blood and tumor sets.

The PCR used 60 V beta and 13 J beta primers. The protocol was immunoSEQ multiplex PCR, while the TCRdb copy is restricted to in-frame clones and leaves out a portion. The sample holds tens of thousands of clones, under 85% seen once. The V and J ends lost 5 bases and 4 bases, in that order; junction bases with no gene match: 6. The CDR3 consists of 15 residues. The germline gives CDR1 SGHAT, CDR2 FQNNGV. Time point given: after dendritic cell vaccination, including at tumor progression/relapse. The receptor comes from a human donor with glioblastoma. The rearrangement joins TRBV11-2 to TRBJ1-2; 11 nucleotides agree with TRBD1. The source material was blood, sampled after dendritic cell vaccination. CDR3 sequence: CASSLGQGAVYGYTF. The DNA for the CDR3 is TGTGCCAGCAGCCTAGGACAGGGGGCTGTCTATGGCTACACCTTC.